The source of this TCR beta chain is a study of early T cells in non-severe SARS-CoV-2 infection. Turning to the study itself: Bulk RNA taken from unsorted whole blood was sequenced, leaving chains unpaired. Study-level points and caveats: Clonotype matching in VDJdb favored anti-spike CD8 responses and did not capture private and CD4 specificities.

Remarks on this clonotype: Its antigen remains unknown.

The ends lost 7 bases at V and 5 bases at J; junction bases unmatched: 10. This CDR3 has 15 amino acids. The germline CDR1 and CDR2 sequences are SGHRS and YFSETQ. Individual cDNA molecules were tagged with unique molecular identifiers. From the 5' RACE reads, TCRdb called clonotypes with MiXCR, one entry per CDR3 protein. The sample gives about 35,000 distinct CDR3 sequences, less than 7% of which show up once; 4% to 5.5% is in the top ten. V is TRBV5-1 and J is TRBJ2-2; 8 bases map to TRBD1. This clonotype was sampled from an adult who was a healthcare worker with PCR-confirmed SARS-CoV-2 infection or an uninfected control (not recorded which). The specimen comprised whole blood, sampled at baseline. For the CDR3, the DNA is TGCGCCAGCGCCCCAAGACAGGGGTTGACCGGGGAGCTGTTTTTT. This codes for CASAPRQGLTGELFF.